This passage covers 21 T cell receptor beta chains from one sample sequenced in a study of T-cell reconstitution after alpha-beta-depleted transplantation in children. The TCRbeta library was prepared with unique molecular identifiers. From the PCR reads, TCRdb called clonotypes with MiXCR, one entry per CDR3 protein. The sample records a few hundred thousand distinct CDR3 sequences, under 14% being singletons. Sequenced here: peripheral blood, sampled 180 days after TCRalphabeta/CD19-depleted stem cell transplant. These receptors were taken from a male patient aged 2-9 years who had a stem cell transplant for chronic granulomatous disease, so the T cells may come from the graft donor.

This clonotype appeared many times. The CDR3 DNA is TGTGCCACCCGAGAGAACAGGAACGATAATTCACCCCTCCACTTT. As protein: CATRENRNDNSPLHF. The rearrangement joins TRBV15 to TRBJ1-6; the D gene is possibly TRBD1 (5 bases). CDR1 is LNHNV, CDR2 YYDKDF, per germline (reference sequence). Trimming cost V 8 bases and J 5 bases, with 16 bases left between them. The CDR3 spans 15 residues.

This clonotype was seen at least ten times. The rearrangement links TRBV7-8 to TRBJ2-7, with a possible D match to TRBD2 (5 bases). V gave up 5 bases and J gave up 3 bases, with 17 bases separating them. The CDR3 is 15 amino acids. From germline, CDR1 is SGHVS and CDR2 FQNEAQ. The CDR3 protein is CASSPARGLGYEQYF. Here the CDR3 DNA reads TGTGCCAGCAGCCCGGCCCGCGGGTTAGGCTACGAGCAGTACTTC.

This clonotype was picked up many times. The J gene is TRBJ2-5, the V gene TRBV11-2; the D is unclear. The germline V and J ends were trimmed by 6 bases and 5 bases, with 13 bases remaining between them. From germline, CDR1 is SGHAT and CDR2 FQNNGV. This CDR3 has 13 residues. The CDR3 nucleotides read TGTGCCAGCAGTCTACCACTGGCGGAGACCCAGTACTTC. Its protein is CASSLPLAETQYF.

There are many counts of this clonotype. The chain combines TRBV11-2 with TRBJ2-1, with D uncertain. Germline V lookup: CDR1 SGHAT, CDR2 FQNNGV. CDR3 length: 11 amino acids. Trimming took off 1 base at V and 10 bases at J, with 5 bases between the two ends. The CDR3 DNA is TGTGCCAGCAGCTTAGCAAGGGAGCAGTTCTTC. Translation gives CASSLAREQFF.

The V gene is TRBV4-3, the J gene TRBJ2-5, with unresolved D. The CDR3 loop spans 16 amino acids. Trimming pared 1 base from V and 4 bases from J, leaving 16 bases between. Germline V gives CDR1 LGHNA, CDR2 YSLEER. The CDR3, as DNA: TGCGCCAGCAGCCAAGGAGGTTCCAAGCTTCGAGAGACCCAGTACTTC. Translated, it gives CASSQGGSKLRETQYF.

This clonotype was seen repeatedly, ten times or more. The V call is TRBV7-2, the J call TRBJ1-6, with D possibly being TRBD1 (5 bases). This CDR3 spans 17 amino acids. With 5 bases removed from V and 14 bases from J, the gap between germline ends came to 28 bases. Germline V lookup: CDR1 SGHTA, CDR2 FQGNSA. CDR3 nucleotide sequence: TGTGCCAGCAGCCCGACCCCCTTCCGGGGCCCTCGATGGGCCCTCCACTTT. Its translation is CASSPTPFRGPRWALHF.

This clonotype was counted at least ten times. The chain uses TRBV6-1 and TRBJ2-4; D assignment may be TRBD1 or TRBD2 (5 bases each). The V end was cut by 6 bases, the J end by 1 base, with 16 bases between. The CDR3 has 16 residues. Germline CDR1 is MNHNS and CDR2 is SASEGT. The CDR3, as DNA: TGTGCCAGCAGCCCCGGGACCCAAATGGCCAAAAACATTCAGTACTTC. Translating gives CASSPGTQMAKNIQYF.

To note about this clonotype: Since a much larger clone is just one base distant, this may be a read error. CDR3 nucleotides: TGTGCCAGCACCACCTCAAGAGACACTGAAGCTTTCTTT. Protein sequence: CASTTSRDTEAFF. The chain uses TRBV7-3 and TRBJ1-1; no firm D call. V gave up 7 bases and J gave up 3 bases, with 12 bases separating them. Germline V gives CDR1 SGHTA, CDR2 FQGTGA. The length of the CDR3 is 13 residues.

This clonotype was detected ten times or more. The chain employs TRBV15 and TRBJ2-7; no reliable D call. The V and J ends lost 0 bases and 1 base respectively, with 7 bases between them. The V gene's germline CDR1 is LNHNV and CDR2 YYDKDF (reference sequence). The CDR3 consists of 14 residues. CDR3 in amino acids: CATSRDSYSYEQYF. The CDR3 DNA reads as TGTGCCACCAGCAGAGATTCATATTCCTACGAGCAGTACTTC.

This clonotype was found many times. The J gene is TRBJ2-7, the V gene TRBV5-1, with 7 bases identical to TRBD1. This CDR3 has 15 amino acids. Germline V lookup: CDR1 SGHRS, CDR2 YFSETQ. J was trimmed by 4 bases and V by 2 bases; bases with no gene match: 9. For the CDR3, the DNA is TGCGCCAGCAGCTTAAACCCGGGACAGATTTACGAGCAGTACTTC. Encoded protein: CASSLNPGQIYEQYF.

This clonotype was counted many times. This chain uses TRBV18 with TRBJ2-7; TRBD1 matches at 8 bases. Germline CDR1 and CDR2: KGHSH and LQKENI. The CDR3 totals 15 residues. Trimming cost V 3 bases and J 0 bases; bases outside gene matches: 4. Written as DNA, the CDR3 is TGTGCCAGCTCACCTACCGGGACAGGCTCCTACGAGCAGTACTTC. Amino acids: CASSPTGTGSYEQYF. Looking up the rest from reference TRBV18 and TRBJ2-7 gives the full variable domain: NAGVMQNPRHLVRRRGQEARLRCSPMKGHSHVYWYRQLPEEGLKFMVYLQKENIIDESGMPKERFSAEFPKEGPSILRIQQVVRGDSAAYFCASSPTGTGSYEQYFGPGTRLTVT.

This clonotype was counted at least ten times. V gene TRBV18 combines with J gene TRBJ1-2; TRBD1 matches at 8 bases. Losses at the gene ends were 3 bases for V and 8 bases for J; bases not matched to a gene: 8. CDR1 is KGHSH, CDR2 LQKENI, per germline. The CDR3 length is 14 residues. The CDR3 nucleotides read TGTGCCAGCTCACCCCCGCGGACAGGGTGGGGCTACACCTTC. This encodes CASSPPRTGWGYTF.

This clonotype was found many times. This chain connects TRBV20-1 to TRBJ1-5; tentatively, D is TRBD1 (6 bases). The CDR3 is 16 residues long. CDR1 is DFQATT and CDR2 is SNEGSKA in the germline V gene (reference sequence). V was clipped by 3 bases and J by 4 bases, with 19 bases between them. The CDR3 DNA follows: TGCAGTGCTAGGGCACAGGGTATTGGGAGGAATCAGCCCCAGCATTTT. Residues: CSARAQGIGRNQPQHF.

This clonotype was seen repeatedly, ten times or more. The rearrangement joins TRBV4-2 to TRBJ2-7, with 8 bases matching TRBD2. The V and J ends lost 2 bases and 6 bases, in that order; junction bases with no gene match: 12. Germline-derived CDR1 and CDR2 are LGHNA and YNFKEQ. The CDR3 runs to 16 residues. The CDR3 here is CASSQPPGLVDVEQYF. Written as DNA, the CDR3 is TGTGCCAGCAGCCAACCACCGGGACTAGTCGATGTCGAGCAGTACTTC.

This clonotype was counted at least ten times. The V and J genes are TRBV10-1 and TRBJ2-7; 7 bases agree with TRBD1. The length of the CDR3 is 16 residues. Germline V gene data show CDR1 as WNHNN and CDR2 as SYGVQD (reference sequence). Trimming at V came to 3 bases and at J to 1 base, leaving 9 bases not matched to a gene. In DNA, the CDR3 is TGCGCCAGCAGTGATGCAGGGGGAGCTCCATCCTACGAGCAGTACTTC. It is translated as CASSDAGGAPSYEQYF.

This clonotype was detected ten times or more. This rearrangement joins TRBV9 to TRBJ2-5, with D possibly being TRBD2 (6 bases). The CDR3 totals 13 residues. The germline CDR1 and CDR2 sequences are SGDLS and YYNGEE. With 0 bases removed from V and 7 bases from J, the gap between germline ends came to 10 bases. The CDR3 sequence is CASSVGSAGTQYF. CDR3 nucleotides: TGTGCCAGCAGCGTAGGATCAGCGGGGACCCAGTACTTC.

This clonotype was recorded many times. The chain has TRBV29-1 and TRBJ2-3, with 9 positions matching TRBD2. V trimming: 2 bases; J trimming: 2 bases; junction bases outside the gene matches: 2. The CDR3 contains 14 residues. The germline V gene encodes CDR1 SQVTM and CDR2 ANQGSEA. CDR3 DNA: TGCAGCGTTGAATCTAGCGGGAACACAGATACGCAGTATTTT. Translated: CSVESSGNTDTQYF.

This clonotype appeared many times. The chain combines TRBV25-1 with TRBJ1-2; 10 nucleotides agree with TRBD1. CDR1 and CDR2 from the germline V gene are MGHDK and SYGVNS. This CDR3 is built from 15 residues. V was pared by 3 bases and J by 5 bases, with 6 bases of the junction left unmatched. CDR3 sequence (DNA): TGTGCCAGCAGTGAGACAGGGGGCGCGGGATATGGCTACACCTTC. It is translated as CASSETGGAGYGYTF.

The genes are TRBV5-4 and TRBJ2-1, with TRBD2 as a possible D gene (7 bases). Germline V CDR1 and CDR2: SGHNT, YYREEE (reference sequence). V lost 3 bases and J lost 0, with 13 bases in between. The CDR3 covers 16 residues. The CDR3 DNA reads as TGTGCCAGCAGCTCCGGGGGGCCGCGCTCCTACAATGAGCAGTTCTTC. Translated, it gives CASSSGGPRSYNEQFF.

The table lists this clonotype with many counts. The chain employs TRBV4-2 and TRBJ1-1, with a weak D call TRBD1 (5 bases). The CDR3 runs to 13 residues. V was cut by 3 bases and J by 8 bases, with 13 bases left in between. Germline V gives CDR1 LGHNA, CDR2 YNFKEQ. The CDR3 protein is CASSHSNTGEAFF. The DNA for the CDR3 is TGTGCCAGCAGCCATAGTAACACAGGCGAAGCTTTCTTT.

The sample holds many counts of this clonotype. The CDR3 is CASSLQGAKNNEQFF. The CDR3 DNA reads TGTGCCAGCAGTTTACAGGGGGCTAAAAACAATGAGCAGTTCTTC. The chain is built from TRBV12-3 or TRBV12-4 and TRBJ2-1; 8 bases match TRBD1. The CDR3 spans 15 residues. Trimming took 2 bases from V and 5 from J; bases not matched to a gene: 5.